The 20 T cell receptor beta chains below come from one sample, sequenced in a study of blood T cell repertoires in COVID-19. Some clones are missing from TCRdb's copy, which holds only in-frame ones; the method was immunoSEQ multiplex PCR. The repertoire holds under 200,000 clones, more than 70% seen once, with roughly 20% in the top ten. Material for sequencing was peripheral blood. The origin of the receptors is a woman in her sixties or seventies who had recovered from COVID-19.

J is TRBJ1-2 and V is TRBV28, with 9 bases aligning to TRBD1. The CDR3 covers 12 residues. The V gene's germline CDR1 is MDHEN and CDR2 SYDVKM. V shed 10 bases, J shed 4 bases, and the junction held 4 bases outside the gene matches. The CDR3 region is CATGTGPYGYTF. DNA for the CDR3: TGTGCCACGGGGACAGGGCCCTATGGCTACACCTTC.

The table lists this clone with a few counts. The chain joins TRBV7-9 to TRBJ2-7; maybe TRBD2 (6 bases). CDR3 size: 14 residues. Deletions cut 5 bases from V and 2 bases from J, with 13 bases between. Germline V gene lookup returns CDR1 SEHNR and CDR2 FQNEAQ (reference sequence). Written as DNA, the CDR3 is TGTGCCAGCAGCCCCCGAGGGGAGGCCTACGAGCAGTACTTC. This codes for CASSPRGEAYEQYF. The full variable domain, in which reference TRBV7-9 and TRBJ2-7 provide the parts outside the CDR3, is DTGVSQNPRHKITKRGQNVTFRCDPISEHNRLYWYRQTLGQGPEFLTYFQNEAQLEKSRLLSDRFSAERPKGSFSTLEIQRTEQGDSAMYLCASSPRGEAYEQYFGPGTRLTVT.

As to this clone: This sample also contains other DNA sequences that code for the same CDR3. This rearrangement joins TRBV15 to TRBJ1-5; D remains ambiguous. The germline gives CDR1 LNHNV, CDR2 YYDKDF (reference sequence). CDR3 size: 13 residues. V was shortened by 3 bases and J by 4 bases, with 7 bases between the two germline ends. Here the CDR3 reads CATSREANQPQHF. The CDR3 region has the DNA TGTGCCACCAGCAGGGAGGCTAATCAGCCCCAGCATTTT.

This clone has only a few counts. The chain is built from TRBV19 and TRBJ2-5, with D perhaps TRBD1 (5 bases). Trimming cost V 6 bases and J 1 base, with 12 bases left between them. The CDR3 covers 14 residues. The V gene's germline CDR1 is LNHDA and CDR2 SQIVND (reference sequence). The CDR3 bases are TGTGCCAGTAGCTCTGGACAACTCCAAGAGACCCAGTACTTC. It codes for CASSSGQLQETQYF.

As regards this clone: Sequence at one end of the junction differs from germline and may be a read error. The rearrangement uses TRBV5-6 and TRBJ1-2, with 10 bases lining up with TRBD1. The CDR3 is 14 amino acids. The germline V gene encodes CDR1 SGHDT and CDR2 YYEEEE. As DNA, the CDR3 is TGTGCCAGCACCTTGAAGACAGGGGGCTGGGGCTACACCTTC. It translates to CASTLKTGGWGYTF.

The J gene is TRBJ1-5, the V gene TRBV28; TRBD1 agrees at 7 bases. The CDR3 is 17 amino acids. Looked up from germline, CDR1 is MDHEN and CDR2 is SYDVKM. V lost 6 bases and J lost 0; bases outside the gene matches: 11. DNA of the CDR3: TGTGCCAGCAGCAATGACAGGGATCTTTATAGCAATCAGCCCCAGCATTTT. It translates to CASSNDRDLYSNQPQHF.

The V call is TRBV5-1, the J call TRBJ2-2, with a weak D call TRBD1 (6 bases). CDR1 and CDR2 (germline): SGHRS, YFSETQ. CDR3 length: 14 residues. The ends were cut back, 0 bases at V and 4 bases at J, with 7 bases in the middle. CDR3 loop: CASSLVGATGELFF. The DNA for the CDR3 is TGCGCCAGCAGCTTGGTGGGGGCCACCGGGGAGCTGTTTTTT.

The CDR3 protein is CASSSGDYGYTF. The CDR3 DNA reads TGTGCCAGCAGTTCGGGGGACTATGGCTACACCTTC. The chain employs TRBV28 and TRBJ1-2, with D possibly being TRBD1 (5 bases). This CDR3 region has 12 residues. V lost 4 bases and J 3 bases, leaving 6 bases between the germline ends. Germline V gene sequence: CDR1 MDHEN, CDR2 SYDVKM.

The chain uses TRBV9 and TRBJ1-4, with 7 bases aligning to TRBD1. The CDR3 runs to 15 residues. V lost 4 bases and J lost 5; bases outside the gene matches: 8. Germline V gives CDR1 SGDLS, CDR2 YYNGEE. CDR3 nucleotides: TGTGCCAGCAGCCCCCAGACAGGGCCAAATGAAAAACTGTTTTTT. Translating gives CASSPQTGPNEKLFF. Complete variable domain (other parts from reference TRBV9 and TRBJ1-4): DSGVTQTPKHLITATGQRVTLRCSPRSGDLSVYWYQQSLDQGLQFLIQYYNGEERAKGNILERFSAQQFPDLHSELNLSSLELGDSALYFCASSPQTGPNEKLFFGSGTQLSVL.

V is TRBV5-1 and J is TRBJ1-2; the match to TRBD1 covers 7 bases. The length of the CDR3 is 13 residues. Losses at the gene ends were 0 bases for V and 7 bases for J; bases not matched to a gene: 3. Germline lookup yields CDR1 SGHRS and CDR2 YFSETQ. Here the CDR3 reads CASSLEGAAGYTF. As DNA, the CDR3 is TGCGCCAGCAGCTTGGAGGGGGCGGCTGGCTACACCTTC.

The rearrangement joins TRBV5-1 to TRBJ2-3, with 8 bases fitting TRBD2. The V gene's germline CDR1 is SGHRS and CDR2 YFSETQ. The V segment lost 4 bases and the J segment 6 bases; nucleotides outside the gene matches: 13. The CDR3 extends over 16 amino acids. The CDR3 DNA follows: TGCGCCAGCAGCCCCCAGGGTAGCGGGGCCATGGATACGCAGTATTTT. It yields the protein CASSPQGSGAMDTQYF.

This rearrangement joins TRBV19 to TRBJ2-1, with 9 bases aligning to TRBD2. In germline, CDR1 is LNHDA, CDR2 SQIVND (reference sequence). The CDR3 length is 14 residues. The V segment lost 5 bases and the J segment 8 bases; nucleotides outside the gene matches: 7. CDR3 nucleotide sequence: TGTGCCAGTAGTCATAGCGGGAGTGGGGATGAGCAGTTCTTC. This codes for CASSHSGSGDEQFF.

The rearrangement joins TRBV19 to TRBJ2-6, with a weak D call TRBD1 (5 bases). Trimming pared 1 base from V and 1 base from J, leaving 11 bases between. Germline loops: CDR1 LNHDA, CDR2 SQIVND (reference sequence). There are 17 residues in the CDR3. The CDR3 coding sequence is TGTGCCAGTAGTATAGCCCCTCAGGGATCTGGGGCCAACGTCCTGACTTTC. Residues: CASSIAPQGSGANVLTF.

The V call is TRBV12-3 or TRBV12-4, the J call TRBJ2-2, with D hard to call. The V gene lost 3 bases and the J gene lost 1 base, with 3 bases spanning the gap. The length of the CDR3 is 13 residues. The CDR3 region is CASSFRNTGELFF. The CDR3 DNA is TGTGCCAGCAGTTTCCGGAACACCGGGGAGCTGTTTTTT.

The chain combines TRBV3-1 (or the pseudogene TRBV3-2) with TRBJ1-5; D might be TRBD1 (5 bases). Germline V gives CDR1 LGHDT, CDR2 YNNKEL (reference sequence). This CDR3 spans 17 amino acids. Trimming shortened V by 0 bases and J by 2 bases, and 14 bases separated the two germline ends. CDR3: CASSQEWGRGGNQPQHF. CDR3 nucleotide sequence: TGTGCCAGCAGCCAAGAATGGGGAAGGGGTGGCAATCAGCCCCAGCATTTT.

This clone was observed a few times. This chain connects TRBV3-1 (or the pseudogene TRBV3-2) to TRBJ2-3, with D possibly being TRBD2 (6 bases). Trimming removed 7 bases at V and 0 bases at J, with 17 bases between. The CDR3 runs 16 residues. In germline, CDR1 is LGHDT, CDR2 YNNKEL (reference sequence). For the CDR3, the DNA is TGTGCCAGCACCCCTTGGGGCGGGGAGAGCACAGATACGCAGTATTTT. The encoded protein is CASTPWGGESTDTQYF.

The chain employs TRBV24-1 and TRBJ1-1; D might be TRBD1 (5 bases). The CDR3 contains 15 residues. Trimming took 4 bases from V and 5 from J, leaving 16 bases between them. From germline, CDR1 is KGHDR and CDR2 SFDVKD. The CDR3 sequence is CATSDPTMGGTEAFF. The CDR3 DNA is TGTGCCACCAGTGACCCCACCATGGGGGGTACTGAAGCTTTCTTT.

The chain combines TRBV5-5 with TRBJ2-7, with 10 positions matching TRBD1. This CDR3 contains 15 residues. Germline CDR1 is SGHKS and CDR2 is YYEKEE (reference sequence). Trimming at V came to 2 bases and at J to 3 bases, leaving 5 bases not matched to a gene. The CDR3: CASSFGTGAYYEQYF. The CDR3 DNA reads as TGTGCCAGCAGCTTTGGGACAGGGGCTTACTACGAGCAGTACTTC.

V and J are TRBV2 and TRBJ1-1; 8 bases align to TRBD1. This CDR3 has 15 residues. From germline, CDR1 is SNHLY and CDR2 FYNNEI. Germline trimming cut 3 bases from V and 3 bases from J; bases unmatched to any gene: 6. The CDR3 nucleotides read TGTGCCAGCAGTGACCAGGGGGCGTCGCACACTGAAGCTTTCTTT. It yields the protein CASSDQGASHTEAFF.

The gene calls are TRBV10-2 and TRBJ2-5; TRBD2 agrees at 12 bases. The CDR3 sequence is 17 residues long. Looked up from germline, CDR1 is WSHSY and CDR2 is SAAADI. V lost 2 bases to trimming and J lost 4 bases; unmatched junction nucleotides: 8. The CDR3 sequence is CASSEVPSGGARETQYF. The CDR3 region has the DNA TGCGCCAGCAGTGAGGTCCCTAGCGGGGGGGCCCGAGAGACCCAGTACTTC.